This entry describes one T cell receptor (beta chain). Its recognized antigen is unknown. No base-level quality is on record; no much larger clone is a single base apart. V loses 0 bases of germline sequence and J loses 1 base, and the interval between the two ends is 10 bases. The CDR3 holds 16 amino acids from the cysteine to the phenylalanine. The read is trimmed to its CDR3 DNA, 48 bases read in frame from base 1. Per the germline V gene (reference sequence), LNHDA is the CDR1 and SQIVND is the CDR2. The sample comes from a study of cytomegalovirus exposure and HLA in healthy donors (dated by TCRdb to about 2017). Notes on the research overall: An earlier analysis of approximately 590 of the donors reported more than 250 Gb of sequence data and 117 million unique TCR beta sequences from about 180 million T cells. Roughly 300 gigabases of sequencing data and approximately 80 million unique TCR sequences were included in an early release covering about 600 HLA-typed donors. Among the approximately 400 genotyped donors, 81% belonged to the genetic ancestry cluster associated with self-reported Caucasian donors. The study was designed to test whether signatures of past pathogen exposure could be identified by cataloging public T cell receptors. Using immunosequencing, the study profiled T cell repertoires from approximately 700 subjects and related those repertoires to cytomegalovirus serostatus. In addition to the first cohort of around 670 subjects, a separate validation cohort of 100 to 150 different subjects was used. High-throughput TCR immunosequencing, statistical association of individual TCRs with disease status, and machine learning were combined to predict cytomegalovirus infection status. A later analysis re-analyzed previously published TCR beta repertoires from 550 to 700 donors and added high-resolution HLA genotyping to study TCR occurrence patterns. In the later analysis, no new phenotypic data were used to find candidate immune exposures; instead, reliance was placed on TCR beta sequences and their occurrence across donors. To decide whether each TCR beta V gene segment behaved as functional or pseudogenic, an earlier analysis of some 600 of the donors relied on high-throughput TCR beta sequencing. Donor age, sex, ethnicity and CMV serostatus were compiled together with the repertoire data. Genome-wide SNP genotypes for about 60% of the roughly 700 donors were used in a later genetic analysis, which treated that subset as a discovery cohort. All discovery cohort repertoires had been generated on a single sequencing platform. HLA typing included class I and class II loci at four-digit resolution. Typing coverage varied by locus: roughly 620-640 donors for A, B, C, DRB1 and DQB1; under 550 for DQA1; approximately 610 for DPA1; 450 to 480 for DPB1. Because of strong linkage in the cohort, 4 to 6 DR-DQ haplotypes were treated as single units for association and clustering. On average, 235,054 unique TCR beta nucleotide sequences were sequenced per donor among about 400 genotyped donors of the cohort, with approximately 18% of those sequences being non-productive. The paper as a whole reports these results and caveats: In an earlier analysis of about 600 of the donors, most TCR beta V segments appeared in productive rearrangements about 87% or about 30% of the time, broadly matching IMGT annotations. The authors suggested that the approach could potentially be extended to other disease states and immunological phenotypes. Around 16 rarely observed V segments, including chromosome 9 orphons, were excluded from the earlier analysis of 550 to 700 of the donors because counts were too low. While some public TCRs were present in many individuals, most TCR sequences turned up only very rarely across donors. Compared with equally common non-associated chains, HLA-associated TCR beta chains in a later analysis were more clonally expanded and had lower generation probabilities. The cohort was sequenced for TCR beta chains only, and without alpha or paired-chain data the features that could be detected were limited. The study gave a list of 150 to 200 TCR beta chains associated with cytomegalovirus. A group of highly shared sequence variants was considered likely to be a technical artifact of the sequencing pipeline. In vitro tests confirmed that a few of the cytomegalovirus-associated TCR beta chains recognize cytomegalovirus antigens. According to a later analysis, parvovirus B19, influenza, CMV and Epstein-Barr virus appeared linked to several top co-occurrence clusters. A later analysis found that TCR association rates varied across HLA loci, with DRB1 alleles showing the most associated TCRs and HLA-C alleles the fewest. A later genetic analysis reported fewer N-insertions in productive TCRs among donors in an Asian-associated ancestry cluster than the roughly 720-donor mean. Cytomegalovirus status was reported to be diagnosed by the classifier with high specificity and sensitivity in both the original and validation cohorts. In a later genetic analysis, a missense DCLRE1C variant was associated with V-gene and J-gene trimming of TCR beta chains, and the association was replicated in an independent cohort. Linkage disequilibrium might explain the correlated functional status among segregating V segments, but an unknown experimental factor could not be excluded. Strong co-occurrence of HLA alleles, especially DR and DQ, made assigning TCR associations to individual alleles difficult. The presence/absence analyses assumed that sequencing depth was roughly uniform across donors, and that assumption may not be true. Because the 87-base-pair reads could not distinguish some IMGT-functional V segments, including TRBV6-2 and TRBV6-3, those segments were excluded. CMV serostatus was the only immune exposure information available for the cohort. Most CMV-associated TCR beta chains appeared to be HLA-restricted in a later analysis, and the HLA associations seemed to be driven largely by CMV exposure. At a false discovery rate of 0.05, a later analysis linked around 17,000 TCR beta sequences to specific HLA alleles. Because some donors lacked HLA typing at each locus, the association tests relied only on the typed subset. A further reported finding was that TCR beta sequences accurately predicted the HLA-A and HLA-B alleles for most subjects in the first cohort.

Libraries were built with the immunoSEQ multiplex PCR assay. For the multiplex PCR, a mixture combining 60 forward primers for TCR Vbeta segments and 13 reverse primers for TCR Jbeta segments was used. Amplification of the CDR3 region of rearranged TCR beta genes was performed with a multiplex PCR assay on genomic DNA. The amplified TCR beta libraries were sequenced on the Illumina HiSeq System as 87-base-pair reads. Per the authors' processing: Across the 700 or so repertoires, a later analysis counted approximately 83 million unique TCR beta chains, about 10 million of which were shared by at least two donors. Raw reads were error-corrected and collapsed into unique sequences by a nearest-neighbor algorithm in which closely related sequences were merged to remove PCR and sequencing errors. To assign V, D and J gene segments, CDR3 sequences were aligned to IMGT reference sequences. For a sequence to be retained, a match of at least six nucleotides was required to both a V gene segment and a J gene segment. Rearrangements were called productive when the CDR3 lacked stop codons and stayed in frame with V and J; all others were non-productive. Following IMGT convention, CDR3 was defined as the stretch from the second conserved V-encoded cysteine to the conserved J-encoded phenylalanine. Sequences without an unambiguous match to a single V gene segment were excluded from the earlier analysis of several hundred of the donors. An earlier analysis of roughly 590 of the donors called V segments functional above 56.7% productive rearrangements and segregating when the between-donor standard deviation exceeded 5%. To diagnose cytomegalovirus status from the catalog of TCR beta chain sequences, a statistical classification framework was built. V and J gene assignment, in a later analysis, came from comparing TCR nucleotide sequences with IMGT/GENE-DB human TR gene sequences. A later analysis assigned CDR3 sequences and most-parsimonious VDJ recombination scenarios with the TCRdist pipeline. In a later analysis, each TCR beta chain was defined by its CDR3 amino acid sequence together with its V-gene family, and reads without a unique V-gene family were excluded. In a later analysis, 550 to 650 highly shared, low-generation-probability nucleotide sequences were removed to address suspected cross-contamination and a sequencing artifact. For each public chain, a later analysis derived a clonal expansion index from normalized ranks of inferred template counts within each repertoire. In a later analysis, generation probabilities were computed using a VDJ recombination model fitted to out-of-frame rearrangements, and the results were checked against IGoR. In a later analysis, TCR-TCR, TCR-HLA and TCR-CMV co-occurrence was scored with hypergeometric tests, and a repertoire-size bias correction was applied to TCR pairs. A later analysis estimated false discovery rates by permuting HLA or CMV assignments 20 times. In a later analysis, co-occurring TCRs were grouped using DBSCAN, and TCRdist sequence similarity was added for clustering within HLA-allele-positive subsets. For co-occurrence clustering, repertoires with fewer than 30,000 or more than 120,000 public chains were excluded, along with 4 to 6 repertoires with anomalous nucleotide sharing. TCRdb limited this immuneACCESS table to in-frame rearrangements with V and J called. A share of clones is missing; checked studies link under half to unresolved V genes, and the rest is unexplained. For V, J and clone size, that table is used; D and trimming come from the DNA. The sample table holds roughly 130,000 clones, of which 80% were seen once. The leading ten clones occupy under 1.5% of the sample.

The cohort comprised 550 to 700 healthy bone marrow donors. Cohort members were all nominally healthy when sampled, although unrecorded immune exposures were likely present. The donor tested CMV seropositive, placing the donor among the roughly 300 seropositive members of the cohort. A peripheral blood sample was collected from each donor, and TCR beta sequencing was performed on peripheral blood mononuclear cells. Genomic DNA extraction from the blood cell samples was performed with the Qiagen DNeasy Blood Extraction Kit. Sequenced sample: PBMCs. This chain is built from TRBV19 and TRBJ1-5; the D gene remains uncertain. The clonotype comes from a male donor in good health and CMV-seropositive. The DNA sequence is given as TGTGCCAGTAGTATAGATGGCTCCTCCAGCAATCAGCCCCAGCATTTT. Translation gives CASSIDGSSSNQPQHF.